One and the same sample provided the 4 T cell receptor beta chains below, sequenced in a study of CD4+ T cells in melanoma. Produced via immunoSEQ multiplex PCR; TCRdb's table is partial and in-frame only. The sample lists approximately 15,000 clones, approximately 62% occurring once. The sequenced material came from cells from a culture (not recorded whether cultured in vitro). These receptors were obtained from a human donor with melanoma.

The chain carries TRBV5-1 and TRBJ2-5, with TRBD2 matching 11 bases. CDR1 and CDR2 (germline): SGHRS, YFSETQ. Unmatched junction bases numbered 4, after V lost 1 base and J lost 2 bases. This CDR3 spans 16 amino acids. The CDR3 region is CASSLTSGGTQETQYF. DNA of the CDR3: TGCGCCAGCAGCTTGACTAGCGGGGGAACTCAAGAGACCCAGTACTTC.

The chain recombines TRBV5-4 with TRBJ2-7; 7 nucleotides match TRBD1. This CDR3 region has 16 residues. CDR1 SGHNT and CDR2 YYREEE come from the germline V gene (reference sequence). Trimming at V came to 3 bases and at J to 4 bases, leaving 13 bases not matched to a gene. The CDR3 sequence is CASSSSYEGARYEQYF. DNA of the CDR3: TGTGCCAGCAGCTCAAGTTACGAGGGGGCGCGGTACGAGCAGTACTTC.

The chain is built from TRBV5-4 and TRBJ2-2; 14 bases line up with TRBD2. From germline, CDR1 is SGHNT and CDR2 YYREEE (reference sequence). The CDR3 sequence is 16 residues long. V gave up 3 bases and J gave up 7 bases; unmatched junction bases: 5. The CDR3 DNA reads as TGTGCCAGCAGCTCCTGGACTAGCGGGGGGAGCGGGGAGCTGTTTTTT. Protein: CASSSWTSGGSGELFF.

This chain's CDR3 is CASSWEGPYSSGNTIYF. The CDR3 coding sequence is TGTGCCAGCAGCTGGGAGGGACCCTATTCCTCTGGAAACACCATATATTTT. V usage is TRBV5-4 and J usage is TRBJ1-3; a possible D gene is TRBD1 (5 bases). With 3 bases removed from V and 0 bases from J, the gap between germline ends came to 16 bases. The CDR3 has 17 amino acids. In germline, CDR1 is SGHNT, CDR2 YYREEE (reference sequence).